This note documents a single TCR beta chain sequence. The antigen this receptor binds is unknown. No quality values exist for individual bases; no much larger clone is one base distant. This sample is part of a study of blood T cell repertoires in COVID-19 (dated by TCRdb to 2020 to 2021). About the investigation overall: Samples covering the acute and convalescent phases of COVID-19 were provided by collaborators in the United States, Italy and Spain. Where available, HLA class I and class II types were taken from metadata supplied by the sample provider and were not determined by assay-based typing. The prospective study material was composed of cDNA or gDNA derived from T cells, B-cell-depleted T cells, or PBMCs. A de-identified subject ID, COVID-19 status, age in years and sex were almost always included in the sample metadata. The repertoires were released in a freely available public database intended as a resource for research on the immune response to SARS-CoV-2. Samples came from the ongoing ImmuneRACE study (first 160 participants) plus 1,254 subjects from 6 global collaborators. Deeply sampled blood TCRbeta repertoires from subjects exposed to, actively infected with, or recovered from COVID-19 were included in the dataset.

The research as a whole found: How much clinical and demographic metadata was included differed by source and by participant, and the metadata was provided uncurated.

The immunoSEQ Assay, a bias-controlled multiplex PCR, was used to amplify TCRbeta CDR3 regions from genomic DNA. The original methods were these. The number of nucleated cells in each sample was estimated from the amplification of reference gene primers within the assay. Sequence reads were collapsed and filtered to measure the absolute abundance of every unique TCRbeta CDR3 rearrangement. For each sample, productive Simpson clonality was calculated as the square root of Simpson's diversity index over productive rearrangements. This immuneACCESS table, as held by TCRdb, lists in-frame sequences with V and J called but not all clones. Of the missing ones, under half trace to an unresolved V gene in checked studies; the others have no known cause. Clone size and the V and J calls come from that table; the DNA yielded D and trimming. The sample records 210,000 or so clones, approximately 82% of which are singletons. In total, the top ten clones hold roughly 2.9% of the sample.

CDR1 and CDR2 were assigned from the germline V gene as SGHTS and YDEGEE. Inclusive of the bounding cysteine and phenylalanine, the CDR3 is 12 residues long. Left in the record is the CDR3 DNA by itself, 36 bases read in frame from the first base. A distance of 11 bases separates the germline ends of V and J, which lose 7 bases and 3 bases respectively. Whole blood was collected in K2EDTA tubes by collaborating institutions according to the institutions' own protocols. Collaborator samples were shipped for TCRbeta analysis as frozen whole blood, isolated PBMCs, or DNA extracted from either sample type.

The chain links TRBV5-8 with TRBJ2-7; the D gene is perhaps TRBD1, on 5 matching bases. Source material: peripheral blood. The receptor was derived from a middle-aged man with active or convalescent COVID-19. The CDR3 region reads CASDSRLYEQYF. The DNA is as follows: TGTGCCAGCGACAGCCGCCTCTACGAGCAGTACTTC.